The 14 T cell receptor beta chains below all came from one sample that was sequenced in a study of CD8+ T cells in alopecia areata listed by TCRdb under 2018. Libraries came from the immunoSEQ multiplex PCR assay. For TCR sequencing, RNA was extracted from every sample and reverse transcribed into cDNA to serve as template. TCRdb took this table from immuneACCESS and kept in-frame rearrangements with V and J called. Such tables lack part of the clones; where checked against another copy, unresolved V genes explain under half of the gap, and the rest is unexplained. This sample holds 180,000 or so clones; 53% were observed only once. Roughly a tenth of the sample is in the top ten clones. The sample's time point label is to be understood as: about 5 months on oral tofacitinib. This sample's treatment or condition label indicates: oral pan-JAK inhibitor, 5-10 mg twice daily. The starting material was CD8+ T cells sorted from blood, obtained at week 24, from a patient treated with tofacitinib. These receptors were taken from a human donor with alopecia areata.

V is TRBV29-1 and J is TRBJ1-3; D remains unclear. Germline values: CDR1 SQVTM, CDR2 ANQGSEA. V was shortened by 5 bases and J by 3 bases, with 14 bases between the two germline ends. The CDR3 runs to 14 residues. The CDR3 reads CSVSDRNNGNTIYF. The CDR3 DNA reads TGCAGCGTTTCCGACCGGAATAATGGAAACACCATATATTTT.

The rearrangement joins TRBV23-1 to TRBJ2-6, with 8 bases identical to TRBD1. TRBV23-1 is identified as an open reading frame with a role that is uncertain. Germline trimming cut 5 bases from V and 2 bases from J; bases unmatched to any gene: 5. The CDR3 sequence is 16 residues long. This CDR3 is CASSLIRGPGANVLTF. The CDR3 region has the DNA TGCGCCAGCAGTTTAATCAGGGGGCCTGGGGCCAACGTCCTGACTTTC.

The rearrangement links TRBV5-6 to TRBJ2-7; maybe TRBD2 (6 bases). The CDR3 consists of 14 residues. Trimming pared 0 bases from V and 2 bases from J, leaving 9 bases between. Germline V gene data show CDR1 as SGHDT and CDR2 as YYEEEE. CDR3 nucleotides: TGTGCCAGCAGCTTGGGGGCGGGGACCTACGAGCAGTACTTC. This encodes CASSLGAGTYEQYF.

A remark on this clone: The sample contains more than one DNA sequence encoding this CDR3. This chain uses TRBV4-1 with TRBJ1-1, with D perhaps TRBD1 (5 bases). The CDR3 loop spans 13 amino acids. The V end was cut by 2 bases, the J end by 1 base, with 5 bases between. Germline CDR1 and CDR2: MGHRA and YSYEKL. CDR3 in DNA: TGCGCCAGCAGCCAAACAGGGAACACTGAAGCTTTCTTT. The encoded protein is CASSQTGNTEAFF.

This clone was seen only once. V is TRBV2 and J is TRBJ2-3, with no clear D. V lost 4 bases and J lost 0, with 11 bases in between. CDR1 is SNHLY, CDR2 FYNNEI, per germline. The CDR3 has 15 amino acids. Here the CDR3 reads CASSGHKSSTDTQYF. The CDR3 DNA sequence: TGTGCCAGCAGTGGTCATAAAAGTAGCACAGATACGCAGTATTTT.

The chain employs TRBV6-5 and TRBJ1-6; no reliable D call. V lost 0 bases and J lost 7, with 10 bases in between. The CDR3 totals 15 residues. Per germline, CDR1 MNHEY and CDR2 SVGAGI. CDR3 in DNA: TGTGCCAGCAGTTACTCGCCCGGACGGAATTCACCCCTCCACTTT. Protein product: CASSYSPGRNSPLHF.

This sequence joins TRBV7-6 and TRBJ2-1; a weak D match, TRBD1 (5 bases). This CDR3 has 15 residues. V was trimmed by 2 bases and J by 5 bases, leaving 13 bases between them. Germline CDR1 reads SGHVS; CDR2 reads FNYEAQ. The CDR3: CASSLIQGRNNEQFF. The CDR3 DNA reads as TGTGCCAGCAGCTTAATCCAGGGTAGGAACAATGAGCAGTTCTTC.

V and J are TRBV9 and TRBJ2-3; 7 positions agree with TRBD1. Losses at the gene ends were 0 bases for V and 4 bases for J; bases not matched to a gene: 2. Germline loops: CDR1 SGDLS, CDR2 YYNGEE. The CDR3 spans 14 residues. The CDR3 region has the DNA TGTGCCAGCAGCGTAGGACAGGGCCCAGATACGCAGTATTTT. Its translation is CASSVGQGPDTQYF.

The chain links TRBV30 to TRBJ1-1; the D is unclear. Germline V gene data show CDR1 as GTSNPN and CDR2 as SVGIG (reference sequence). The ends were cut back, 4 bases at V and 0 bases at J, with 9 bases in the middle. This CDR3 comprises 13 residues. This chain's CDR3 is CAWTHNMNTEAFF. The CDR3 bases are TGTGCCTGGACGCATAACATGAACACTGAAGCTTTCTTT.

The CDR3 protein is CASREGLAGTYEQYF. As DNA, the CDR3 is TGCGCCAGCAGGGAGGGACTAGCGGGGACCTACGAGCAGTACTTC. This chain uses TRBV5-1 with TRBJ2-7; TRBD2 matches at 13 bases. Germline V gives CDR1 SGHRS, CDR2 YFSETQ. The V segment lost 5 bases and the J segment 2 bases; nucleotides outside the gene matches: 4. The CDR3 sequence is 15 residues long.

The chain recombines TRBV9 with TRBJ2-1, with D uncertain. With 2 bases removed from V and 6 bases from J, the gap between germline ends came to 12 bases. Per the germline V gene, CDR1 is SGDLS and CDR2 is YYNGEE. The CDR3 is 14 amino acids. For the CDR3, the DNA is TGTGCCAGCAGCGTTAGTAGTAGCCTCAATGAGCAGTTCTTC. As protein: CASSVSSSLNEQFF.

This chain links TRBV25-1 with TRBJ2-7; 8 bases match TRBD1. Germline lookup yields CDR1 MGHDK and CDR2 SYGVNS. CDR3 length: 13 residues. V trimming: 6 bases; J trimming: 1 base; junction bases outside the gene matches: 2. The CDR3 sequence: CASRTGESYEQYF. DNA for the CDR3: TGTGCCAGCAGGACAGGGGAATCCTACGAGCAGTACTTC.

This chain joins TRBV5-1 and TRBJ2-5; D is unclear. The V gene lost 3 bases and the J gene lost 2 bases, with 11 bases spanning the gap. Germline V gives CDR1 SGHRS, CDR2 YFSETQ. The CDR3 runs 14 residues. In nucleotides, the CDR3 is TGCGCCAGCAGCTCGTTCACCGGACAAGAGACCCAGTACTTC. This gives the protein CASSSFTGQETQYF. The full variable domain, its missing parts supplied by reference TRBV5-1 and TRBJ2-5, is KAGVTQTPRYLIKTRGQQVTLSCSPISGHRSVSWYQQTPGQGLQFLFEYFSETQRNKGNFPGRFSGRQFSNSRSEMNVSTLELGDSALYLCASSSFTGQETQYFGPGTRLLVL.

Only a few counts were recorded for this clone. This chain uses TRBV9 with TRBJ1-1; 8 nucleotides match TRBD1. There are 21 residues in the CDR3. Per the germline V gene, CDR1 is SGDLS and CDR2 is YYNGEE. V gave up 4 bases and J gave up 1 base; unmatched junction bases: 24. DNA of the CDR3: TGTGCCAGCAGCTACGGAAATGAGGACAGGGAAATACGGGCGGCGAACACTGAAGCTTTCTTT. Residues: CASSYGNEDREIRAANTEAFF.